This is a list of T cell receptor beta chains from one sample in a study of post-analysis software for immune sequencing data. TCRdb reprocessed the PCR reads with MiXCR, giving one entry per CDR3 protein. The data show roughly 580,000 distinct CDR3 sequences, roughly two fifths seen once. What was sequenced was blood. These receptors all come from a girl aged 10-17 years with multiple sclerosis. CDR3s include the opening cysteine and the closing phenylalanine or tryptophan. A D gene is named only where the DNA matches it firmly. Only part of the rows carry a size: once, few, many, or a class if the clone is expanded.

>TRBJ1-5|.|TRBD1|TRBV12-3/TRBV12-4
CASSLGTGRRLGNQPQHF
TGTGCCAGCAGTTTAGGGACAGGGAGGAGACTGGGCAATCAGCCCCAGCATTTT
>TRBJ2-7|.|TRBD2|TRBV12-3/TRBV12-4
CASSSSGRSYEQYF
TGTGCCAGCAGCTCTAGCGGACGCTCCTACGAGCAGTACTTC
>TRBJ2-1|few|TRBD1|TRBV12-3/TRBV12-4
CASSPPGTGDYNEQFF
TGTGCCAGCAGTCCGCCCGGGACAGGGGATTACAATGAGCAGTTCTTC
>TRBJ2-3|.|TRBD2|TRBV5-5
CASSSLRTSGSADTQYF
TGTGCCAGCAGCTCGCTAAGGACTAGCGGGAGTGCGGATACGCAGTATTTT
>TRBJ2-1|.|.|TRBV20-1
CSAREDSREQFF
TGCAGTGCTAGAGAGGACTCCCGTGAGCAGTTCTTC
>TRBJ1-2|.|.|TRBV19
CASSPPGGGNYGYTF
TGTGCCAGTAGTCCCCCAGGAGGCGGGAACTATGGCTACACCTTC
>TRBJ2-5|few|.|TRBV7-9
CASNDGRETQYF
TGTGCCAGCAACGACGGGCGGGAGACCCAGTACTTC
>TRBJ1-2|.|.|TRBV30
CAWSVGINYGYTF
TGTGCCTGGAGTGTAGGGATTAACTATGGCTACACCTTC
>TRBJ1-2|.|.|TRBV28
CASRPGPGAGYGYTF
TGTGCCAGCAGACCAGGGCCGGGGGCAGGCTATGGCTACACCTTC
>TRBJ1-2|.|.|TRBV20-1
CSARMGDYGYTF
TGCAGTGCTAGAATGGGCGACTATGGCTACACCTTC
>TRBJ2-1|few|.|TRBV5-1
CASSLAKGYGNEQFF
TGCGCCAGCAGCTTGGCGAAGGGATACGGCAATGAGCAGTTCTTC
>TRBJ1-2|.|.|TRBV6-1
CASSPFGEDYGYTF
TGTGCCAGCAGTCCCTTCGGGGAGGACTATGGCTACACCTTC
>TRBJ2-5|.|.|TRBV5-5
CASRSPGHAWETQYF
TGTGCCAGCAGGTCCCCGGGACACGCCTGGGAGACCCAGTACTTC
>TRBJ2-7|.|.|TRBV5-6
CASSSNPDSYEQYF
TGTGCCAGCAGCTCCAACCCGGACTCATACGAGCAGTACTTC
>TRBJ2-7|.|.|TRBV13
CASSSLGIPPYEQYF
TGTGCCAGCAGCTCCCTCGGGATCCCCCCCTACGAGCAGTACTTC
>TRBJ2-5|.|TRBD2|TRBV5-1
CASSLSRAGGLNEQYF
TGCGCCAGCAGCTTGTCGCGAGCGGGAGGGTTGAATGAGCAGTACTTC
>TRBJ2-2|.|.|TRBV6-5
CATWRAEHPDVGELFF
TGTGCCACCTGGAGAGCCGAACACCCGGATGTCGGGGAGCTGTTTTTT
>TRBJ1-5|few|.|TRBV6-2/TRBV6-3
CASTNISNQPQHF
TGTGCCAGCACTAACATTAGCAATCAGCCCCAGCATTTT
>TRBJ2-1|.|TRBD1|TRBV2
CASSVDRVELNEQFF
TGTGCCAGCAGCGTGGACAGGGTTGAGCTCAATGAGCAGTTCTTC
>TRBJ2-5|few|.|TRBV6-2/TRBV6-3
CASSYSGLTTGGETQYF
TGTGCCAGCAGTTACTCGGGACTTACAACAGGAGGAGAGACCCAGTACTTC
>TRBJ1-2|.|.|TRBV7-9
CASSLVRADTSYGYTF
TGTGCCAGCAGCTTAGTGAGGGCAGATACCTCCTATGGCTACACCTTC
>TRBJ2-1|few|.|TRBV29-1
CSVEPERGGSSYNEQFF
TGCAGCGTTGAGCCCGAGAGGGGGGGGAGCTCCTACAATGAGCAGTTCTTC
>TRBJ2-4|.|.|TRBV20-1
CSARDQDSGFGLNIQYF
TGCAGTGCTAGAGACCAAGACTCAGGGTTCGGACTAAACATTCAGTACTTC
>TRBJ2-1|few|TRBD2|TRBV10-3
CAISEPASGGAKWAKGYNEQFF
TGTGCCATCAGTGAGCCGGCTAGCGGGGGGGCCAAATGGGCCAAGGGATACAATGAGCAGTTCTTC
>TRBJ1-1|.|.|TRBV11-2
CASSIAPGRENTEAFF
TGTGCCAGCAGTATCGCCCCGGGGCGAGAGAACACTGAAGCTTTCTTT
>TRBJ2-5|.|.|TRBV12-3/TRBV12-4
CASSEGRETQYF
TGTGCCAGCAGTGAGGGGCGAGAGACCCAGTACTTC
>TRBJ1-1|.|.|TRBV12-3/TRBV12-4
CASSPDWVNTEAFF
TGTGCCAGCAGCCCGGATTGGGTGAACACTGAAGCTTTCTTT
>TRBJ2-7|.|.|TRBV20-1
CSARDRLGGGVGYYEQYF
TGCAGTGCCCGGGATAGGCTTGGGGGTGGTGTTGGTTACTACGAGCAGTACTTC
>TRBJ2-7|.|.|TRBV7-9
CASSLGDTGYEQYF
TGTGCCAGCAGCTTAGGGGACACAGGATACGAGCAGTACTTC
>TRBJ1-2|once|TRBD1|TRBV20-1
CRARDSTGEVYGYTF
TGCAGGGCTAGAGATTCGACAGGGGAGGTCTATGGCTACACCTTC
>TRBJ1-2|few|.|TRBV29-1
CSAEPATNGEHYGYTF
TGCAGCGCCGAACCAGCAACTAACGGGGAGCACTATGGCTACACCTTC
>TRBJ1-5|.|.|TRBV5-1
CASSLTIDQPQHF
TGCGCCAGCAGCTTGACCATCGATCAGCCCCAGCATTTT
>TRBJ1-1|.|TRBD1|TRBV12-3/TRBV12-4
CASSFRGQSRQVAFF
TGTGCCAGCAGTTTTAGGGGGCAAAGTCGGCAGGTAGCTTTCTTT
>TRBJ2-7|once|TRBD1|TRBV20-1
CSAGLGTGLAYEQYF
TGCAGTGCTGGACTCGGGACAGGACTGGCCTACGAGCAGTACTTC
>TRBJ1-1|.|.|TRBV30
CAGGRVGNTEAFF
TGTGCCGGCGGGAGGGTCGGAAACACTGAAGCTTTCTTT
>TRBJ2-2|.|.|TRBV29-1
CSGKDTGELFF
TGCAGCGGAAAGGACACCGGGGAGCTGTTTTTT
>TRBJ2-1|.|.|TRBV4-2
CASSQARDVNEQFF
TGTGCCAGCAGCCAAGCGAGGGATGTCAATGAGCAGTTCTTC
>TRBJ1-1|.|TRBD1|TRBV10-3
CAISETDRDLTLNTEAFF
TGTGCCATCAGTGAGACGGACAGGGACCTTACTTTGAACACTGAAGCTTTCTTT
>TRBJ1-2|few|.|TRBV29-1
CSVGGDGYTF
TGCAGCGTTGGCGGGGATGGCTACACCTTC
>TRBJ2-1|.|.|TRBV12-3/TRBV12-4
CASSLFRGTFNEQFF
TGTGCCAGCAGTTTATTCCGGGGAACTTTCAATGAGCAGTTCTTC
>TRBJ2-5|once|TRBD2|TRBV5-1
CASSLRLAGGTETQYF
TGCGCCAGCAGCTTGCGTCTAGCGGGAGGCACAGAGACCCAGTACTTC
>TRBJ2-3|.|.|TRBV12-3/TRBV12-4
CASSLGQADAQYF
TGTGCCAGCAGTTTGGGCCAAGCAGATGCGCAGTATTTT
>TRBJ1-2|few|TRBD1|TRBV12-3/TRBV12-4
CASHQTGLYGYTF
TGTGCCAGCCACCAGACAGGGCTGTATGGCTACACCTTC
>TRBJ2-5|.|.|TRBV7-8
CASSPWGGGKETQYF
TGTGCCAGCAGCCCCTGGGGAGGCGGAAAAGAGACCCAGTACTTC
>TRBJ1-2|.|TRBD1|TRBV4-1
CATLGTGGFSGYTF
TGCGCCACCCTAGGGACAGGGGGCTTCAGTGGCTACACCTTC
>TRBJ2-7|many|.|TRBV12-3/TRBV12-4
CASSLAGLVRPYEQYF
TGTGCCAGCAGTTTAGCGGGTCTGGTTAGGCCCTACGAGCAGTACTTC
>TRBJ1-1|.|.|TRBV5-5
CTSSGRVDNTEAFF
TGTACCAGCAGCGGGAGGGTAGACAACACTGAAGCTTTCTTT
>TRBJ1-5|.|.|TRBV7-8
CASSPGGGINQPQHF
TGTGCCAGCAGTCCTGGGGGCGGAATCAATCAGCCCCAGCATTTT
>TRBJ2-1|.|.|TRBV12-3/TRBV12-4
CASSLAVSAEQFF
TGTGCCAGCAGTTTAGCGGTTAGCGCTGAGCAGTTCTTC
>TRBJ2-7|.|.|TRBV6-1
CASSARDGHSYEQYF
TGTGCCAGCAGTGCCCGGGACGGGCATTCCTACGAGCAGTACTTC
>TRBJ2-3|.|.|TRBV5-1
CASSSTTPSRDSSPSTDTQYF
TGCGCCAGCAGCTCCACCACACCTTCTAGAGATTCCTCCCCTAGCACAGATACGCAGTATTTT
>TRBJ2-5|.|TRBD1|TRBV3-1
CASSRGQGNGETQYF
TGTGCCAGCAGCCGCGGACAGGGGAATGGGGAGACCCAGTACTTC
>TRBJ2-1|.|TRBD2|TRBV27
CASSFQRGGVDEQFF
TGTGCCAGCAGTTTTCAGCGGGGGGGCGTCGATGAGCAGTTCTTC
>TRBJ2-7|.|.|TRBV13
CASARGIDEQYF
TGTGCCAGCGCCCGGGGTATCGACGAGCAGTACTTC
>TRBJ1-2|few|.|TRBV12-3/TRBV12-4
CASSFDRGYYGYTF
TGTGCCAGCAGTTTCGATAGGGGTTACTATGGCTACACCTTC
>TRBJ2-3|few|TRBD2|TRBV7-2
CASSLRLLAGGTDTQYF
TGTGCCAGCAGCCTAAGGCTACTAGCGGGGGGCACAGATACGCAGTATTTT
>TRBJ2-6|.|.|TRBV20-1
CSAREGNSGANVLTF
TGCAGTGCTAGAGAAGGGAACTCTGGGGCCAACGTCCTGACTTTC
>TRBJ2-7|.|.|TRBV11-3
CASSEPGASDEQYF
TGTGCCAGCAGCGAACCCGGGGCGTCGGACGAGCAGTACTTC
>TRBJ1-1|.|TRBD1|TRBV3-1
CASSPTGAVTEAFF
TGTGCCAGCAGCCCTACAGGGGCGGTTACTGAAGCTTTCTTT